These 16 T cell receptor beta chains were all obtained from the same sample, sequenced in a study of cytomegalovirus exposure and HLA in healthy donors. Primers included in the PCR were 60 Vbeta and 13 Jbeta primers. Some clones are missing from TCRdb's copy, which holds only in-frame ones; the method was immunoSEQ multiplex PCR. Found here are roughly 200,000 clones, 80% to 90% of them singletons; the top ten hold 2.5% to 3.5%. The sequenced sample consisted of PBMCs. All receptors come from a man in his thirties or forties in good health and CMV-seronegative.

The chain employs TRBV5-1 and TRBJ1-4, with 9 bases lining up with TRBD1. The trim removed 3 bases at V and 0 bases at J, leaving 9 bases unmatched. The CDR3 is 18 amino acids. From germline, CDR1 is SGHRS and CDR2 YFSETQ. This CDR3 is CASSSSGTGLATNEKLFF. CDR3 nucleotides: TGCGCCAGCAGCTCGTCCGGGACAGGGTTAGCAACTAATGAAAAACTGTTTTTT.

In this sample, this clone turned up a few times. V is TRBV6-1 and J is TRBJ2-1; TRBD1 aligns across 7 bases. Germline CDR1 reads MNHNS; CDR2 reads SASEGT. The CDR3 spans 14 residues. V trimming: 6 bases; J trimming: 9 bases; junction bases outside the gene matches: 11. CDR3 in amino acids: CASSDRVVWGEQFF. The CDR3 region has the DNA TGTGCCAGCAGCGACAGGGTGGTGTGGGGTGAGCAGTTCTTC.

The chain recombines TRBV9 with TRBJ2-3; D is perhaps TRBD1 (6 bases). This CDR3 has 15 residues. V lost 0 bases and J 0 bases, leaving 8 bases between the germline ends. CDR1 SGDLS and CDR2 YYNGEE come from the germline V gene. CDR3: CASSVEGVSTDTQYF. CDR3 nucleotide sequence: TGTGCCAGCAGCGTAGAGGGGGTTAGCACAGATACGCAGTATTTT.

This chain joins TRBV7-9 and TRBJ1-2; possibly TRBD1 for D (6 bases). CDR1 and CDR2 from the germline V gene are SEHNR and FQNEAQ (reference sequence). V was trimmed by 3 bases and J by 6 bases, leaving 17 bases between them. The CDR3 loop spans 15 amino acids. The CDR3 DNA follows: TGTGCCAGCAGCTTGCGGGGGGGGCCTAAAGATGGCTACACCTTC. This gives the protein CASSLRGGPKDGYTF. The variable domain in full, completed from reference TRBV7-9 and TRBJ1-2, reads DTGVSQNPRHKITKRGQNVTFRCDPISEHNRLYWYRQTLGQGPEFLTYFQNEAQLEKSRLLSDRFSAERPKGSFSTLEIQRTEQGDSAMYLCASSLRGGPKDGYTFGSGTRLTVV.

The V call is TRBV28, the J call TRBJ2-7; 8 bases align to TRBD2. Germline V gene sequence: CDR1 MDHEN, CDR2 SYDVKM. The CDR3 extends over 15 amino acids. V trimming: 1 base; J trimming: 2 bases; junction bases outside the gene matches: 4. CDR3 DNA sequence: TGTGCCAGCAGTTTATCGGGCGGGGGGACCTACGAGCAGTACTTC. Translation gives CASSLSGGGTYEQYF.

This rearrangement joins TRBV5-4 to TRBJ1-4; weak D call: TRBD1 (6 bases). Between the trimmed V and J ends, which lost 4 bases and 7 bases, there was a span of 17 bases. Germline loops: CDR1 SGHNT, CDR2 YYREEE (reference sequence). The CDR3 consists of 15 residues. The CDR3 sequence is CASSPGQIEGEKLFF. CDR3 coding DNA: TGTGCCAGCAGCCCCGGACAGATTGAGGGTGAAAAACTGTTTTTT.

The rearrangement uses TRBV6-1 and TRBJ2-7; TRBD1 might be the D (6 bases). Trimming pared 3 bases from V and 3 bases from J, leaving 18 bases between. The CDR3 runs 16 residues. The germline V gene has CDR1 MNHNS and CDR2 SASEGT. The CDR3 DNA sequence: TGTGCCAGCAGTGATTTCGCGACACCAGGGGTCTACGAGCAGTACTTC. Translating gives CASSDFATPGVYEQYF.

The chain employs TRBV7-2 and TRBJ2-3, with D hard to call. V lost 3 bases and J lost 6, with 7 bases in between. The CDR3 covers 12 residues. Germline V gene data show CDR1 as SGHTA and CDR2 as FQGNSA. CDR3 region: CASSFILDTQYF. In DNA, the CDR3 is TGTGCCAGCAGCTTTATTTTGGATACGCAGTATTTT.

This chain joins TRBV18 and TRBJ1-1; 9 bases fit TRBD1. The germline V gene has CDR1 KGHSH and CDR2 LQKENI. CDR3 length: 15 amino acids. V shed 5 bases, J shed 6 bases, and the junction held 10 bases outside the gene matches. The CDR3 nucleotides read TGTGCCAGCTCATCCACCGGGACAGGGAGGGCTGAAGCTTTCTTT. This gives the protein CASSSTGTGRAEAFF.

The genes are TRBV7-9 and TRBJ1-1; 7 nucleotides line up with TRBD1. V was pared by 5 bases and J by 4 bases, with 4 bases of the junction left unmatched. This CDR3 has 13 residues. Per the germline V gene, CDR1 is SEHNR and CDR2 is FQNEAQ (reference sequence). The CDR3 bases are TGTGCCAGCAGCCCGACAGGGAGCACTGAAGCTTTCTTT. This codes for CASSPTGSTEAFF. The full variable domain, completed using reference TRBV7-9 and TRBJ1-1, is DTGVSQNPRHKITKRGQNVTFRCDPISEHNRLYWYRQTLGQGPEFLTYFQNEAQLEKSRLLSDRFSAERPKGSFSTLEIQRTEQGDSAMYLCASSPTGSTEAFFGQGTRLTVV.

A few counts support this clone. This sequence joins TRBV5-4 and TRBJ2-1; maybe TRBD2 (7 bases). With 0 bases removed from V and 7 bases from J, the gap between germline ends came to 17 bases. CDR1 is SGHNT, CDR2 YYREEE, per germline (reference sequence). The CDR3 has 16 amino acids. The CDR3 DNA reads TGTGCCAGCAGCTTGGCCGGTCGGGGGGCCCGAAATGAGCAGTTCTTC. It yields the protein CASSLAGRGARNEQFF.

V usage is TRBV27 and J usage is TRBJ2-3; 10 bases fit TRBD1. Looked up from germline, CDR1 is MNHEY and CDR2 is SMNVEV (reference sequence). This CDR3 comprises 16 residues. V gave up 7 bases and J gave up 4 bases; unmatched junction bases: 11. The CDR3 here is CASKTGGTGVADTQYF. The CDR3 region has the DNA TGTGCCAGCAAAACCGGGGGGACAGGGGTGGCAGATACGCAGTATTTT.

Written as DNA, the CDR3 is TGTGCCAGCAGCTTATTCCTGCAGGGGGATTCACCCCTCCACTTT. Amino acids: CASSLFLQGDSPLHF. The chain is built from TRBV7-8 and TRBJ1-6; TRBD1 agrees at 7 bases. Germline values: CDR1 SGHVS, CDR2 FQNEAQ. V shed 2 bases, J shed 8 bases, and the junction held 6 bases outside the gene matches. This CDR3 spans 15 amino acids.

The V call is TRBV6-6, the J call TRBJ2-1; TRBD2 aligns across 8 bases. This CDR3 is built from 13 residues. The ends lost 6 bases at V and 4 bases at J; junction bases unmatched: 2. Germline CDR1 MNHNY, CDR2 SVGAGI (reference sequence). Here the CDR3 reads CASSGGVYNEQFF. For the CDR3, the DNA is TGTGCCAGCAGCGGGGGGGTTTACAATGAGCAGTTCTTC.

This chain links TRBV6-5 with TRBJ1-6, with a possible D match to TRBD1 (6 bases). Germline V gives CDR1 MNHEY, CDR2 SVGAGI. The CDR3 is 13 residues long. Trimming removed 6 bases at V and 9 bases at J, with 12 bases between. CDR3 amino acids: CASRNRDTSPLHF. The CDR3 region has the DNA TGTGCCAGCAGGAACCGGGACACTTCACCCCTCCACTTT.

This clone was seen more than once but under ten times. The chain is built from TRBV6-1 and TRBJ2-1; D unclear. V was shortened by 0 bases and J by 4 bases, with 4 bases between the two germline ends. Germline CDR1 and CDR2: MNHNS and SASEGT. There are 13 residues in the CDR3. The CDR3 is CASSEAVYNEQFF. The CDR3 DNA is TGTGCCAGCAGTGAAGCTGTATACAATGAGCAGTTCTTC.